The clone carrying this T cell receptor (beta chain) was picked up a small number of times. Its target is not known. This entry belongs to a study of T cell repertoires in cytomegalovirus infection. One entry per CDR3 protein results from TCRdb running MiXCR on the reads. The repertoire holds under 450,000 distinct CDR3 sequences, with about 32% as singletons. The study's findings and limits: Identification of carriers of CMV plus the relevant HLA was achieved through cumulative public TCR beta family frequency.

The ends lost 1 base at V and 7 bases at J; junction bases unmatched: 3. Germline assignment: CDR1 LGHNA and CDR2 YSLEER. The CDR3 contains 14 residues. This sequence was found in a human donor in good health (CMV status not recorded). Some clones in this sample may be carry-over from other donors' samples. This chain links TRBV4-3 with TRBJ2-1, with 8 nucleotides matching TRBD2. Material: cultured PBMCs, obtained from culture after CMV antigen stimulation. Written as DNA, the CDR3 is TGCGCCAGCAGCCAAGCGGGAGGGCATAATGAGCAGTTCTTC. Translation gives CASSQAGGHNEQFF.